This T cell receptor (beta chain) derives from a study of identical twins. Overall study results and limits: Less excess twin sharing appeared in beta out-of-frame sequences.

In its sample, this clonotype was seen many times. Its antigen is not known. TCRdb called the 5' RACE reads again in MiXCR, with one record for every CDR3 protein. The sample has about 480,000 distinct CDR3 sequences; 14% are singletons. The same data also went into a second study, on yellow fever vaccine responses in identical twins.

This TCR came from a woman aged 18-29 years in good health. Sequenced material: CD4+ T cells sorted from blood.

The CDR3 reads CSVVGVLGTGELFF. The CDR3 nucleotides read TGCAGCGTTGTTGGAGTTCTGGGCACCGGGGAGCTGTTTTTT. The V call is TRBV29-1, the J call TRBJ2-2; unclear D gene. The CDR3 contains 14 residues. Trimming took off 4 bases at V and 4 bases at J, with 13 bases between the two ends. From germline, CDR1 is SQVTM and CDR2 ANQGSEA.